This T cell receptor (beta chain) was captured by sequencing in a study of blood T cell repertoires in COVID-19. This table comes from immunoSEQ multiplex PCR, and its TCRdb copy is limited to in-frame clones, with some not included. This sample has 150,000 or so clones; 85% to 90% occur once, and the top ten carry 0.55% to 0.6%. Recruited during active infection, patients (from Seattle) were subsequently followed longitudinally. The CDR3 spans 17 residues. The V gene's germline CDR1 is MNHNS and CDR2 SASEGT. Trimming shortened V by 8 bases and J by 7 bases, and 29 bases separated the two germline ends.

Sequencing used peripheral blood. The receptor was derived from a man aged 60-69 years with COVID-19, enrolled during active disease. The V and J genes are TRBV6-1 and TRBJ1-2, with D maybe TRBD1 (5 bases). CDR3 DNA: TGTGCCAGCGGTGCCCCAATCTGGGGCGGCACCCCCCCTGGCTACACCTTC. Amino acids: CASGAPIWGGTPPGYTF.